The 26 T cell receptor beta chains presented below share a single source sample, sequenced in a study of T cell changes during pregnancy in multiple sclerosis. Libraries were prepared by immunoSEQ multiplex PCR; TCRdb keeps only in-frame clonotypes and omits some of them. The table has 90,000 or so clones, approximately 90% seen once; the top ten hold around 1.7%. The sequencing used peripheral blood, collected in the first trimester of pregnancy. All receptors come from a female donor in good health, enrolled as a control in a pregnancy study.

The V and J genes are TRBV20-1 and TRBJ1-1; the D is unclear. The CDR3 runs 11 residues. Looked up from germline, CDR1 is DFQATT and CDR2 is SNEGSKA (reference sequence). The V end was cut by 6 bases, the J end by 3 bases, with 8 bases between. CDR3 sequence reads: CSAEVDTEAFF. The CDR3 DNA reads as TGCAGTGCAGAGGTCGACACTGAAGCTTTCTTT.

The gene calls are TRBV7-8 and TRBJ2-7, with a weak D call TRBD2 (7 bases). CDR3 length: 16 residues. V lost 4 bases and J 2 bases, leaving 18 bases between the germline ends. The germline V gene encodes CDR1 SGHVS and CDR2 FQNEAQ. The CDR3 region is CASSSEGGRATYEQYF. The CDR3 DNA follows: TGTGCCAGCAGCTCAGAGGGGGGGCGAGCCACCTACGAGCAGTACTTC.

In its sample, this clone was seen once. The chain links TRBV4-3 to TRBJ2-5; 8 bases map to TRBD2. Germline assignment: CDR1 LGHNA and CDR2 YSLEER. The CDR3 spans 14 residues. Trimming removed 0 bases from V and 7 bases from J; junction bases left unmatched: 4. The CDR3 DNA follows: TGCGCCAGCAGCCAAGATCACGGGGGGGGGACCCAGTACTTC. As protein: CASSQDHGGGTQYF.

This clone was seen only once. The CDR3, as DNA: TGCGCCAGCAGCTGGGGACTAGCTTCGGGGGAGCAGTACTTC. This gives the protein CASSWGLASGEQYF. The rearrangement uses TRBV5-1 and TRBJ2-7; 9 bases fit TRBD2. The germline V gene encodes CDR1 SGHRS and CDR2 YFSETQ. Trimming took 3 bases from V and 7 from J; bases not matched to a gene: 8. This CDR3 has 14 amino acids. The full variable domain, rest sourced from reference TRBV5-1 and TRBJ2-7, is KAGVTQTPRYLIKTRGQQVTLSCSPISGHRSVSWYQQTPGQGLQFLFEYFSETQRNKGNFPGRFSGRQFSNSRSEMNVSTLELGDSALYLCASSWGLASGEQYFGPGTRLTVT.

V and J are TRBV4-2 and TRBJ2-3; TRBD2 matches 8 bases. The CDR3 covers 17 residues. Germline CDR1 LGHNA, CDR2 YNFKEQ. With V trimmed by 0 bases and J by 7 bases, 12 bases remained unmatched. The chain's CDR3 is CASSQDQAGLVVYTQYF. The CDR3 DNA sequence: TGTGCCAGCAGCCAAGACCAAGCGGGACTAGTCGTCTATACGCAGTATTTT.

The rearrangement joins TRBV10-3 to TRBJ1-1, with a weak D call TRBD1 (5 bases). Germline CDR1 and CDR2: ENHRY and SYGVKD. Trimming left V 2 bases short and J 0 bases short, with 7 bases between. This CDR3 contains 14 residues. CDR3: CAISEVRVNTEAFF. DNA for the CDR3: TGTGCCATCAGTGAGGTCAGGGTGAACACTGAAGCTTTCTTT.

This clone was found once. The chain recombines TRBV11-1 with TRBJ2-1; TRBD2 aligns across 10 bases. The junction had 7 bases not matched to a gene; V was cut back by 4 bases and J by 7 bases. The CDR3 runs 15 residues. Germline CDR1 reads SGHAT; CDR2 reads FQDESV (reference sequence). The CDR3 is CASSYSGGPENEQFF. The CDR3 region has the DNA TGTGCCAGCAGCTATAGCGGGGGGCCGGAAAATGAGCAGTTCTTC.

The gene calls are TRBV10-3 and TRBJ2-1; D is unresolved. The CDR3 extends over 12 amino acids. V lost 3 bases to trimming and J lost 6 bases, with 6 bases between them. Germline V gene data show CDR1 as ENHRY and CDR2 as SYGVKD. The CDR3 nucleotides read TGTGCCATCAGTGAATCAGTCAATGAGCAGTTCTTC. It yields the protein CAISESVNEQFF.

The chain carries TRBV4-2 and TRBJ1-5; D is perhaps TRBD1 (5 bases). V gave up 0 bases and J gave up 7 bases, with 13 bases separating them. Germline values: CDR1 LGHNA, CDR2 YNFKEQ. CDR3 length: 15 amino acids. Here the CDR3 DNA reads TGTGCCAGCAGCCAAGATGACAGTCTCGGCCAGCCCCAGCATTTT. Translating it yields CASSQDDSLGQPQHF.

V gene TRBV2 combines with J gene TRBJ1-4; 8 bases agree with TRBD1. The CDR3 loop spans 18 amino acids. Trimming took 6 bases from V and 5 from J; bases not matched to a gene: 17. Germline V gene sequence: CDR1 SNHLY, CDR2 FYNNEI. The CDR3 region is CASSLPGTGGFGNEKLFF. CDR3 nucleotide sequence: TGTGCCAGCAGCCTACCCGGGACAGGCGGGTTTGGAAATGAAAAACTGTTTTTT.

The genes are TRBV6-5 and TRBJ2-1; D is possibly TRBD1 (7 bases). This CDR3 comprises 15 residues. The germline V gene encodes CDR1 MNHEY and CDR2 SVGAGI. V was cut by 7 bases and J by 3 bases, with 16 bases left in between. The chain's CDR3 is CASTLYRGGYNEQFF. In DNA form, the CDR3 reads TGTGCCAGCACCCTCTACAGGGGAGGCTACAATGAGCAGTTCTTC.

Remarks on this clone: An end of the junction does not agree with germline; a read error may underlie this. V is TRBV11-1 and J is TRBJ1-1; TRBD1 matches 7 bases. Germline V lookup: CDR1 SGHAT, CDR2 FQDESV (reference sequence). This CDR3 has 12 residues. CDR3 amino acids: CASSSTGTQGVF. The CDR3 DNA follows: TGTGCCAGCAGCTCGACAGGAACCCAGGGGGTTTTT.

The chain links TRBV7-2 to TRBJ1-2; D unresolved. CDR1 and CDR2 (germline): SGHTA, FQGNSA. Trimming stripped 5 bases from V and 3 bases from J, with 13 bases between. The CDR3 runs 14 residues. The CDR3 region has the DNA TGTGCCAGCAGCCCCAGTCGCAGTGACTATGGCTACACCTTC. This gives the protein CASSPSRSDYGYTF.

This CDR3 is CASSPRGDSSGNTIYF. In nucleotides, the CDR3 is TGTGCCAGCTCACCACGGGGGGACAGCTCTGGAAACACCATATATTTT. V and J are TRBV18 and TRBJ1-3; 7 bases fit TRBD1. The germline gives CDR1 KGHSH, CDR2 LQKENI. The CDR3 has 16 residues. Trimming removed 1 base from V and 0 bases from J; junction bases left unmatched: 3. The whole variable domain, filled in from reference TRBV18 and TRBJ1-3, reads NAGVMQNPRHLVRRRGQEARLRCSPMKGHSHVYWYRQLPEEGLKFMVYLQKENIIDESGMPKERFSAEFPKEGPSILRIQQVVRGDSAAYFCASSPRGDSSGNTIYFGEGSWLTVV.

This chain joins TRBV7-2 and TRBJ1-2; D ambiguous. Germline CDR1 reads SGHTA; CDR2 reads FQGNSA. V was pared by 4 bases and J by 7 bases, with 25 bases between. The CDR3 extends over 17 amino acids. CDR3 DNA sequence: TGTGCCAGCAGCTCCCAAGGTTGGAGCGTGGGAGTAAGTGGCTACACCTTC. Amino acids: CASSSQGWSVGVSGYTF. Together with reference TRBV7-2 and TRBJ1-2, the CDR3 gives the full variable domain: GAGVSQSPSNKVTEKGKDVELRCDPISGHTALYWYRQSLGQGLEFLIYFQGNSAPDKSGLPSDRFSAERTGGSVSTLTIQRTQQEDSAVYLCASSSQGWSVGVSGYTFGSGTRLTVV.

CDR3 sequence (DNA): TGTGCCAGCAGCTTAGGGGGGATGAGGGCCCAGTACTTC. Translating gives CASSLGGMRAQYF. The V gene is TRBV13, the J gene TRBJ2-5; a weak D match, TRBD2 (5 bases). CDR1 is PRHDT, CDR2 FYEKMQ, per germline (reference sequence). This CDR3 has 13 residues. Trimming left V 0 bases short and J 9 bases short, with 11 bases between.

The chain's CDR3 is CASSTRGRYEQYF. In nucleotides, the CDR3 is TGTGCCAGCAGCACCAGGGGGCGGTACGAGCAGTACTTC. The V and J genes are TRBV11-2 and TRBJ2-7, with TRBD1 matching 8 bases. The germline V gene encodes CDR1 SGHAT and CDR2 FQNNGV. J gave up 4 bases and V 5 bases, and 4 bases lay outside the gene matches. This CDR3 comprises 13 residues.

The chain has TRBV29-1 and TRBJ2-3, with TRBD2 identical over 14 bases. The J segment lost 5 bases and the V segment lost 1 base, leaving 2 bases of the junction unmatched. Germline CDR1 is SQVTM and CDR2 is ANQGSEA. This CDR3 has 15 amino acids. The CDR3 region is CSVEGTSGGRDTQYF. CDR3 DNA: TGCAGCGTTGAAGGGACTAGCGGGGGGAGAGATACGCAGTATTTT.

This clone has more than one count but fewer than ten. The chain uses TRBV4-3 and TRBJ1-2; 7 bases agree with TRBD1. CDR3 length: 14 residues. Germline loops: CDR1 LGHNA, CDR2 YSLEER. With 2 bases clipped from V and 2 bases from J, the junction kept 2 bases outside the gene matches. The CDR3 coding sequence is TGCGCCAGCAGCCAAAGGACAGGCAACTATGGCTACACCTTC. Protein sequence: CASSQRTGNYGYTF.

The chain is built from TRBV6-6 and TRBJ2-1; perhaps TRBD2 as D (5 bases). Germline CDR1 MNHNY, CDR2 SVGAGI (reference sequence). The V gene lost 7 bases and the J gene lost 0 bases, with 13 bases spanning the gap. The CDR3 has 15 residues. The DNA for the CDR3 is TGTGCCAGCAACGGGGATTATACCTCCTACAATGAGCAGTTCTTC. It codes for CASNGDYTSYNEQFF.

The V gene is TRBV4-1, the J gene TRBJ1-5; 7 nucleotides line up with TRBD1. The CDR3 runs 15 residues. Germline V gene lookup returns CDR1 MGHRA and CDR2 YSYEKL. The ends lost 0 bases at V and 4 bases at J; junction bases unmatched: 3. CDR3 in amino acids: CASSQEQGRNQPQHF. The CDR3, as DNA: TGCGCCAGCAGCCAAGAACAGGGGAGGAATCAGCCCCAGCATTTT.

This chain uses TRBV18 with TRBJ1-3; 11 bases fit TRBD1. The trim removed 3 bases at V and 4 bases at J, leaving 8 bases unmatched. Germline V gives CDR1 KGHSH, CDR2 LQKENI. The CDR3 runs to 17 residues. The CDR3 loop is CASSPTGTGGVGNTIYF. CDR3 sequence (DNA): TGTGCCAGCTCACCGACCGGGACAGGGGGTGTCGGAAACACCATATATTTT.

The chain is built from TRBV20-1 and TRBJ2-5; D remains ambiguous. Between the trimmed V and J ends, which lost 5 bases and 4 bases, there was a span of 5 bases. The CDR3 has 10 amino acids. CDR1 DFQATT and CDR2 SNEGSKA come from the germline V gene (reference sequence). CDR3 region: CSAQRETQYF. The DNA of the CDR3 is TGCAGTGCTCAGCGAGAGACCCAGTACTTC.

This rearrangement joins TRBV7-9 to TRBJ1-2; D perhaps matches TRBD1 (6 bases). CDR1 is SEHNR, CDR2 FQNEAQ, per germline (reference sequence). The CDR3 loop spans 15 amino acids. The V and J ends lost 7 bases and 4 bases respectively, with 19 bases between them. The CDR3 DNA reads TGTGCCAGCACGCCTCCAGGGACAATCACCTATGGCTACACCTTC. This codes for CASTPPGTITYGYTF. Looking up the rest from reference TRBV7-9 and TRBJ1-2 gives the full variable domain: DTGVSQNPRHKITKRGQNVTFRCDPISEHNRLYWYRQTLGQGPEFLTYFQNEAQLEKSRLLSDRFSAERPKGSFSTLEIQRTEQGDSAMYLCASTPPGTITYGYTFGSGTRLTVV.

The gene calls are TRBV2 and TRBJ2-4, with 8 bases lining up with TRBD1. This CDR3 has 17 amino acids. J lost 0 bases, V lost 7 bases, and 11 bases had no gene match. Germline assignment: CDR1 SNHLY and CDR2 FYNNEI. This CDR3 reads CASTSGQGGLAKNIQYF. The CDR3 nucleotides read TGTGCCAGCACTTCAGGACAGGGTGGACTAGCCAAAAACATTCAGTACTTC.

The sample holds one count of this clone. CDR3 amino acids: CASSYSRQDRGYEQYF. The CDR3 region has the DNA TGTGCCAGCAGTTACTCGAGACAGGACAGGGGCTACGAGCAGTACTTC. This chain uses TRBV6-5 with TRBJ2-7, with 9 positions matching TRBD1. This CDR3 is built from 16 residues. Germline CDR1 is MNHEY and CDR2 is SVGAGI. The V gene end was trimmed by 0 bases and the J gene end by 3 bases; junction bases not matched to a gene: 6.